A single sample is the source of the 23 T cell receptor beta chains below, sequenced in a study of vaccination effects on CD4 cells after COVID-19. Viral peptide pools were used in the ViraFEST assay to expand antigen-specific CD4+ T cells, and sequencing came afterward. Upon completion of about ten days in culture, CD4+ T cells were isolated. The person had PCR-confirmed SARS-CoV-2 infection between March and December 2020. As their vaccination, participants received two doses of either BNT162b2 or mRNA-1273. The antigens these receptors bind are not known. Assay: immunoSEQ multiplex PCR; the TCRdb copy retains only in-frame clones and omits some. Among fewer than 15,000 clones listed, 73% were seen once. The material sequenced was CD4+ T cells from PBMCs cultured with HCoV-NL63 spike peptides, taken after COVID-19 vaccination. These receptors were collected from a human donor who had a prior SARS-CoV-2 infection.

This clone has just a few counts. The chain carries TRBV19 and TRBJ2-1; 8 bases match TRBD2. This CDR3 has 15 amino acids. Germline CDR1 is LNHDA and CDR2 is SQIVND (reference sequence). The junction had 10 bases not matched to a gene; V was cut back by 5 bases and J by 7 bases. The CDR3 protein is CASSPRSGSLNEQFF. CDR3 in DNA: TGTGCCAGTAGTCCGAGAAGCGGGAGTTTAAATGAGCAGTTCTTC.

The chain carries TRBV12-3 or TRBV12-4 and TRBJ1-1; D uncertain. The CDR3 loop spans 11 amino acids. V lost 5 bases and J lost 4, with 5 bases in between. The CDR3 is CASSQRTEAFF. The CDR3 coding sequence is TGTGCCAGCAGTCAGCGCACTGAAGCTTTCTTT.

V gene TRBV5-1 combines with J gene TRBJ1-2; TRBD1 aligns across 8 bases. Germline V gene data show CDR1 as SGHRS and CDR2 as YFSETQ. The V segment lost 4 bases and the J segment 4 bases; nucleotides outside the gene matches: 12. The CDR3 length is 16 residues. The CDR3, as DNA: TGCGCCAGCAGCCCCGCGGGACAGGCAACTATCTATGGCTACACCTTC. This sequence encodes CASSPAGQATIYGYTF.

The CDR3 region has the DNA TGTGCCACCAGTGATGTCGAGAACACTGAAGCTTTCTTT. This gives the protein CATSDVENTEAFF. This sequence joins TRBV24-1 and TRBJ1-1; no reliable D call. Germline values: CDR1 KGHDR, CDR2 SFDVKD. The CDR3 consists of 13 residues. Trimming cost V 3 bases and J 1 base, with 5 bases left between them.

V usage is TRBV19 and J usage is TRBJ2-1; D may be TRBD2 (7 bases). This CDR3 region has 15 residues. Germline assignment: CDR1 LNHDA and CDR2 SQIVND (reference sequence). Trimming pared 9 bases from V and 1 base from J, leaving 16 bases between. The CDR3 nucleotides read TGTGCCAGCAAACTAGCGAGGGGGTCCTACAATGAGCAGTTCTTC. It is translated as CASKLARGSYNEQFF.

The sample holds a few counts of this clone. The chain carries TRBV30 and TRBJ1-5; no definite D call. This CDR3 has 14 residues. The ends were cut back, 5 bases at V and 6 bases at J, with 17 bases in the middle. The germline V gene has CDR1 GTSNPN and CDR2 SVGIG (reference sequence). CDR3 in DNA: TGTGCCTGGTCTCTGTATGCGCTGGGTCAGCCCCAGCATTTT. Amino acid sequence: CAWSLYALGQPQHF.

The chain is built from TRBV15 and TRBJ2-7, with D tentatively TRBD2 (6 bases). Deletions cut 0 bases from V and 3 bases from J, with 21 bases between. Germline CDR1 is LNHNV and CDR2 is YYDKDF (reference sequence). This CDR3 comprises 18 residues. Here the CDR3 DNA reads TGTGCCACCAGCAGAGATCCGACTAGTCGCTGGGTAGTCTACGAGCAGTACTTC. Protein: CATSRDPTSRWVVYEQYF.

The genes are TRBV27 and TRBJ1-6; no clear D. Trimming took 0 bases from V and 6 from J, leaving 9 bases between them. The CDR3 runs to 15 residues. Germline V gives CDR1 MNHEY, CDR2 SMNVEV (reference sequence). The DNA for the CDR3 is TGTGCCAGCAGTTTATCGCAGTTCCCTAATTCACCCCTCCACTTT. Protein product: CASSLSQFPNSPLHF.

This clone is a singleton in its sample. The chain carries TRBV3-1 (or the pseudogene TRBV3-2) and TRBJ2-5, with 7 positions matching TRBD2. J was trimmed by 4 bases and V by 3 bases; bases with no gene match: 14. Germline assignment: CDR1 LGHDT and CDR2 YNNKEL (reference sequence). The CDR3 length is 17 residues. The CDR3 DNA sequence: TGTGCCAGCAGCCACCTTCGGGACCCAGCGGGGCTAGAGACCCAGTACTTC. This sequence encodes CASSHLRDPAGLETQYF.

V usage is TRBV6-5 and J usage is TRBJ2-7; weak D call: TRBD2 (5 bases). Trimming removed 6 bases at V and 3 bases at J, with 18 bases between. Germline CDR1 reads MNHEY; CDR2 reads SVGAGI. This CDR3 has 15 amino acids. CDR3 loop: CASRDSIKGSYEQYF. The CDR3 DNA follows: TGTGCCAGCAGGGACTCAATTAAGGGTAGCTACGAGCAGTACTTC.

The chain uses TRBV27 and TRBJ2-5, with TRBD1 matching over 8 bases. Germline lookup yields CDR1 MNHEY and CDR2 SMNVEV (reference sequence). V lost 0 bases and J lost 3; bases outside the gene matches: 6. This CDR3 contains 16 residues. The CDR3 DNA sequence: TGTGCCAGCAGTTTATCGCCAGGACAGGGTGAAGAGACCCAGTACTTC. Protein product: CASSLSPGQGEETQYF.

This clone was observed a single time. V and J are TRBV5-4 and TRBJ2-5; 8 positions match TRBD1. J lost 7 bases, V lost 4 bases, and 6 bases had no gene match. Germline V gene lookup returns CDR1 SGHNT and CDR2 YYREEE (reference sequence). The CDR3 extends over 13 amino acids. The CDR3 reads CASSPHDRGTQYF. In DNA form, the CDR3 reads TGTGCCAGCAGCCCTCACGACAGGGGGACCCAGTACTTC.

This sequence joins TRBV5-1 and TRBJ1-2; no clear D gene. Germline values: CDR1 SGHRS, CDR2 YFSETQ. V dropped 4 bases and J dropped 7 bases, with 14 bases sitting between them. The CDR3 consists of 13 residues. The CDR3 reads CASSPGPLFGYTF. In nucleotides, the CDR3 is TGCGCCAGCAGCCCCGGGCCCCTGTTTGGCTACACCTTC.

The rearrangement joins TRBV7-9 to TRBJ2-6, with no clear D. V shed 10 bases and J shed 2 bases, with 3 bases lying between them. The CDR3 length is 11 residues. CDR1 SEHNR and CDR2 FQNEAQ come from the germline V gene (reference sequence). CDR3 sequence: CAKAGANVLTF. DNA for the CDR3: TGTGCCAAGGCTGGGGCCAACGTCCTGACTTTC. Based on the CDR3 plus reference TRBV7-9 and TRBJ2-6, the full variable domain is DTGVSQNPRHKITKRGQNVTFRCDPISEHNRLYWYRQTLGQGPEFLTYFQNEAQLEKSRLLSDRFSAERPKGSFSTLEIQRTEQGDSAMYLCAKAGANVLTFGAGSRLTVL.

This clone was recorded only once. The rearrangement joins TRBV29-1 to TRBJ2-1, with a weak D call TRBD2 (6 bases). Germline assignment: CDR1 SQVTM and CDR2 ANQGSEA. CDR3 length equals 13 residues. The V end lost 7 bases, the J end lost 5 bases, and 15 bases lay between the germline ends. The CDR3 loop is CSAELALDNEQFF. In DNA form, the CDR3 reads TGCAGCGCGGAACTAGCTTTGGACAATGAGCAGTTCTTC.

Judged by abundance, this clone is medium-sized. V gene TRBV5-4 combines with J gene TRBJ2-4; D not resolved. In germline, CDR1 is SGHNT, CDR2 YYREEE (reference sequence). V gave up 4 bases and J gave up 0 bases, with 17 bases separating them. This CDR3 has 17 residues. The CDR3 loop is CASSPPGDPLAKNIQYF. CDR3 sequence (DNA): TGTGCCAGCAGCCCCCCAGGTGACCCCCTAGCCAAAAACATTCAGTACTTC.

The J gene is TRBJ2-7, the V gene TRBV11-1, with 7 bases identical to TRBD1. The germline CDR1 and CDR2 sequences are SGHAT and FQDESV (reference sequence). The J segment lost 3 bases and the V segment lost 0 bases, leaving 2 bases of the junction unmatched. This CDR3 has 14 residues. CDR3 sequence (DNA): TGTGCCAGCAGCTTAGCGTGGGACAGCTACGAGCAGTACTTC. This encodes CASSLAWDSYEQYF.

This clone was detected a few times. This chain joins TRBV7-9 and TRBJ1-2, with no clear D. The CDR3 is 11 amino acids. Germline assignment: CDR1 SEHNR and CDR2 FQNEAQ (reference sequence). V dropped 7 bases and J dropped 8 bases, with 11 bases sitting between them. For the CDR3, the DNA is TGTGCCAGCAACCTGATGGGCGGCTACACCTTC. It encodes CASNLMGGYTF.

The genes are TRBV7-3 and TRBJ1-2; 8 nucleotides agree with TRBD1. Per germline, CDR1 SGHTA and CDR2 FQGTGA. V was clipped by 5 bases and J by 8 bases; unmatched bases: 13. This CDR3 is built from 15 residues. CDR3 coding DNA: TGTGCCAGCAGCCCTTCGCCAGGGGGCTGGGTCGGCTACACCTTC. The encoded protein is CASSPSPGGWVGYTF.

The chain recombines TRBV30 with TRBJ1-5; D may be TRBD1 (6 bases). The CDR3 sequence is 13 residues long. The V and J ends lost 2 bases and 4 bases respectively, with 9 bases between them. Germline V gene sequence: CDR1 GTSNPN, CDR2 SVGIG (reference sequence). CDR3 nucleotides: TGTGCCTGGAGTCACAGGGAAAATCAGCCCCAGCATTTT. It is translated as CAWSHRENQPQHF.

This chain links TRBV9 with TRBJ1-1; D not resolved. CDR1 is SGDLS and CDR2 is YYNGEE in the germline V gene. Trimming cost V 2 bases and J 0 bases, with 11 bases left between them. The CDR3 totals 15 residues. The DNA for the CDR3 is TGTGCCAGCAGCGTCCAGGCTATCATGAACACTGAAGCTTTCTTT. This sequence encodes CASSVQAIMNTEAFF.

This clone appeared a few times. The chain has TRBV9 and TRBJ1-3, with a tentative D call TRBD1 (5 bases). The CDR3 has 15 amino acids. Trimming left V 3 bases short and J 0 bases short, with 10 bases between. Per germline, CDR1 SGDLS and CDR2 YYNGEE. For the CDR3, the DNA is TGTGCCAGCAGCGCGGGACCGCGCTCTGGAAACACCATATATTTT. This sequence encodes CASSAGPRSGNTIYF.

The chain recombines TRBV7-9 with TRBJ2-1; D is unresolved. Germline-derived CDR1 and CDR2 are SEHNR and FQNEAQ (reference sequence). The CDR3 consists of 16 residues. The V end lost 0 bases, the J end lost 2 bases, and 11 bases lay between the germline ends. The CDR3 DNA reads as TGTGCCAGCAGCTTAGCGTCGTGGGAAACCTACAATGAGCAGTTCTTC. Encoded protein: CASSLASWETYNEQFF.